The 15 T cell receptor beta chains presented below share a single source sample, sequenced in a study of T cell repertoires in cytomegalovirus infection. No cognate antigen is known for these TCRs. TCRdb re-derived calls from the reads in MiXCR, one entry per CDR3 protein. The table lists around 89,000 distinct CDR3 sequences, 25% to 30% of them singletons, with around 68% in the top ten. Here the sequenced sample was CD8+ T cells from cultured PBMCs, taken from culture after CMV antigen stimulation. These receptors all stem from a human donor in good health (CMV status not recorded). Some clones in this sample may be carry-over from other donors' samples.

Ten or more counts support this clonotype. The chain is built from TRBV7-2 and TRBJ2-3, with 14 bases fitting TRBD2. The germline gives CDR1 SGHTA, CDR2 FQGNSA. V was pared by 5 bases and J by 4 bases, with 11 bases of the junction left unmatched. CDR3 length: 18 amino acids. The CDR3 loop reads CASSRFGLAGGQSDTQYF. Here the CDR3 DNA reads TGTGCCAGCAGCCGCTTCGGACTAGCGGGGGGCCAATCAGATACGCAGTATTTT.

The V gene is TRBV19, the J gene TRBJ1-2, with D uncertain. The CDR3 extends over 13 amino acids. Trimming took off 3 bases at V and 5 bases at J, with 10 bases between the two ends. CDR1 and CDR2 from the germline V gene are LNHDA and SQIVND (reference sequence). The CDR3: CASSMGSGYGYTF. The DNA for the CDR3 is TGTGCCAGTAGTATGGGGTCTGGGTATGGCTACACCTTC.

The CDR3 sequence: CASTREGSSYNEQFF. The CDR3 nucleotides read TGTGCCAGTACCAGGGAGGGGAGCTCCTACAATGAGCAGTTCTTC. This chain uses TRBV19 with TRBJ2-1, with 7 bases fitting TRBD2. CDR1 is LNHDA and CDR2 is SQIVND in the germline V gene (reference sequence). V was clipped by 7 bases and J by 0 bases; unmatched bases: 6. The CDR3 is made up of 15 amino acids.

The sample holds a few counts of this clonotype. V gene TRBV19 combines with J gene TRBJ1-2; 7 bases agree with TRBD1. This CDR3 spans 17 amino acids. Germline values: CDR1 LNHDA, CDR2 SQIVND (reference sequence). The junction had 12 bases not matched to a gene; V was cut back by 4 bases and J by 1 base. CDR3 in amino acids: CASSTALRDRSNYGYTF. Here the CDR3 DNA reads TGTGCCAGTAGTACCGCTCTCCGGGACAGAAGTAACTATGGCTACACCTTC.

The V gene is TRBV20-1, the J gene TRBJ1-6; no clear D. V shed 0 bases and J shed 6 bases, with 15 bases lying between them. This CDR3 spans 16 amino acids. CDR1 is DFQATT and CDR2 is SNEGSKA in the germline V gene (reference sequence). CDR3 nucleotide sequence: TGCAGTGCTAGAGAAGGGCCCATACTCTCTAATTCACCCCTCCACTTT. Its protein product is CSAREGPILSNSPLHF.

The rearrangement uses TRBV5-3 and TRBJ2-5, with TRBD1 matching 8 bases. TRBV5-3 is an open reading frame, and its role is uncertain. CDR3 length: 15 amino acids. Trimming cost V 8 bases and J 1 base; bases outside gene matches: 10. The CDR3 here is CASSTGQALQETQYF. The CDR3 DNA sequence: TGTGCCAGCAGCACGGGACAGGCGCTCCAAGAGACCCAGTACTTC.

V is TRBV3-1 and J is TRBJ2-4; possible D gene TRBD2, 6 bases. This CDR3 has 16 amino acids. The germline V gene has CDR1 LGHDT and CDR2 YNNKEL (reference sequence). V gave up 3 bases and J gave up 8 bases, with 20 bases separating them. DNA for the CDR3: TGTGCCAGCAGCCAGGAGGGACTTACTGGGAGTGACATTCAGTACTTC. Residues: CASSQEGLTGSDIQYF.

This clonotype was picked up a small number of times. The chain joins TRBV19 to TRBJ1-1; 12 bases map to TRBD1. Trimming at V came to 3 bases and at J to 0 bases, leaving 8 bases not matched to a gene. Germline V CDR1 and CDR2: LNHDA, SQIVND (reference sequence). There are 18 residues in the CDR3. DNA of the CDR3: TGTGCCAGTAGTATCATCCCGGGACAGGGGGCCCTGAACACTGAAGCTTTCTTT. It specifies CASSIIPGQGALNTEAFF.

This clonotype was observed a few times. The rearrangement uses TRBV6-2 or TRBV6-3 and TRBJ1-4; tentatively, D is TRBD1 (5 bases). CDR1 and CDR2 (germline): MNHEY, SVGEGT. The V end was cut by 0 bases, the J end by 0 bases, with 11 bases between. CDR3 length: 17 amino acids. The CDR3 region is CASSYSPGQATNEKLFF. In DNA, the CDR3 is TGTGCCAGCAGTTACTCTCCCGGACAAGCAACTAATGAAAAACTGTTTTTT.

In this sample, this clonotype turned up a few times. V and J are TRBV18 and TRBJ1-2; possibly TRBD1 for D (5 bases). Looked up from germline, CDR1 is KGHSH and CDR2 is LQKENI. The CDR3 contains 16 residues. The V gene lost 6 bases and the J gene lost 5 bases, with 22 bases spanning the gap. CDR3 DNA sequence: TGTGCCAGCTCTCTGGAGAGAGGGGATCGTCGATATGGCTACACCTTC. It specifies CASSLERGDRRYGYTF.

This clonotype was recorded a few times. CDR3 loop: CASGQGQNTEAFF. The CDR3 DNA follows: TGTGCCAGTGGACAGGGCCAGAACACTGAAGCTTTCTTT. The chain has TRBV12-3 or TRBV12-4 and TRBJ1-1; 8 bases align to TRBD1. This CDR3 is built from 13 residues. V shed 9 bases, J shed 1 base, and the junction held 4 bases outside the gene matches.

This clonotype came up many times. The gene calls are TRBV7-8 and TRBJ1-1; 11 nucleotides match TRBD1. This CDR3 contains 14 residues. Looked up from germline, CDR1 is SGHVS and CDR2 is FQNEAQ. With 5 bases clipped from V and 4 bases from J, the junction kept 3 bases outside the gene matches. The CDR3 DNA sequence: TGTGCCAGCAGCGGGGACAGGGGGGTCACTGAAGCTTTCTTT. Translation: CASSGDRGVTEAFF.

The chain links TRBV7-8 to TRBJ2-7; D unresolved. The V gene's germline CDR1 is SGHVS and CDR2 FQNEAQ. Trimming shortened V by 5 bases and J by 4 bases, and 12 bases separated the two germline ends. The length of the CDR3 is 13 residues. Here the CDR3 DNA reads TGTGCCAGCAGCCCGATTAGCCGTTACGAGCAGTACTTC. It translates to CASSPISRYEQYF.

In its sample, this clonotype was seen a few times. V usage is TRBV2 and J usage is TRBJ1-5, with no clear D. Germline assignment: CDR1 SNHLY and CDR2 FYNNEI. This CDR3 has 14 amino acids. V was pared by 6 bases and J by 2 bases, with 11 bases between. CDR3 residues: CASRKTGGNQPQHF. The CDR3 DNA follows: TGTGCCAGCAGGAAAACTGGGGGCAATCAGCCCCAGCATTTT.

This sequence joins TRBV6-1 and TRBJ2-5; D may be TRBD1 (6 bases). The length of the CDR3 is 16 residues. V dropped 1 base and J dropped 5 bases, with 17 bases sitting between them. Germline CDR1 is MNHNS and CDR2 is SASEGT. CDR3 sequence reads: CASSEVKGVIQETQYF. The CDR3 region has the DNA TGTGCCAGCAGTGAAGTTAAGGGGGTGATCCAGGAGACCCAGTACTTC.